This T cell receptor beta chain was identified during a study of metastatic and nonmetastatic thyroid tumors. Study-level background: The study looked at repertoires side by side in blood and in tumor or nodule tissue from malignant and benign thyroid patients.

In the original analysis: Clinicopathological groups differed in CDR3, with these differences serving to build a distant-metastasis classifier for papillary thyroid cancer. Using MiXCR, TCRdb re-called clones from the PCR reads. The V and J calls and clone size are TCRdb's, not the authors'. The table includes tens of thousands of clones, approximately 24% detected once. Thyroid surgery took place with no prior treatment in any patient. This clone was recorded at least ten times. Its antigen is unidentified. The CDR3 extends over 10 amino acids. The germline V gene encodes CDR1 DFQATT and CDR2 SNEGSKA (reference sequence). With 8 bases removed from V and 11 bases from J, the gap between germline ends came to 14 bases. Findings and caveats of the study: For both blood and tumor, malignant thyroid tumors reportedly showed significantly higher TCR beta diversity than benign nodules did.

The sample taken for sequencing was tumor tissue. This chain connects TRBV20-1 to TRBJ2-3; D ambiguous. This clonotype was obtained from a female donor with papillary thyroid cancer or a benign thyroid nodule (not recorded which). Some clones in this sample may be carry-over from other donors' samples. The CDR3, as DNA: TGCAGTACTGGGTCATTGGAGCAGTATTTT. Its protein product is CSTGSLEQYF.